Listed here are 23 T cell receptor beta chains from one sample, sequenced in a study of response to subunit inactivated influenza vaccine. TCRdb processed the RT-PCR reads anew with MiXCR; each CDR3 protein has one entry. The table has more than 550,000 distinct CDR3 sequences, 11% seen once. These data were also filed under a second study, of T cells expressing NK-cell markers. That study adds: It was by 5'RACE template switching with UMIs that TCR beta cDNA was made.

This specimen was PBMCs from blood, taken on the day of vaccination. The source of these receptors is a man aged 50 to 60 who received an inactivated influenza vaccine.

The rearrangement links TRBV5-1 to TRBJ1-1; no clear D gene. This CDR3 comprises 13 residues. The V gene lost 7 bases and the J gene lost 3 bases, with 13 bases spanning the gap. Germline loops: CDR1 SGHRS, CDR2 YFSETQ. The CDR3 loop reads CASGEPGYTEAFF. Here the CDR3 DNA reads TGCGCCAGCGGGGAACCGGGCTACACTGAAGCTTTCTTT.

This clonotype was observed a handful of times. The rearrangement links TRBV6-1 to TRBJ1-6; D is unclear. In germline, CDR1 is MNHNS, CDR2 SASEGT. The CDR3 totals 14 residues. The V gene lost 6 bases and the J gene lost 5 bases, with 11 bases spanning the gap. The CDR3: CASRTNGNNSPLHF. Written as DNA, the CDR3 is TGTGCCAGCAGAACGAACGGGAATAATTCACCCCTCCACTTT.

The rearrangement joins TRBV24-1 to TRBJ2-1, with a weak D call TRBD2 (6 bases). CDR1 is KGHDR, CDR2 SFDVKD, per germline. This CDR3 is 15 amino acids long. The V end lost 6 bases, the J end lost 3 bases, and 14 bases lay between the germline ends. The CDR3 sequence is CATSHRAGNYNEQFF. The CDR3 DNA sequence: TGTGCCACCAGTCATAGGGCGGGAAACTACAATGAGCAGTTCTTC.

This clonotype was counted between two and nine times. The V and J genes are TRBV28 and TRBJ2-1; D may be TRBD1 or TRBD2 (5 bases each). The CDR3 is 15 residues long. The V end lost 8 bases, the J end lost 4 bases, and 18 bases lay between the germline ends. Germline V gene lookup returns CDR1 MDHEN and CDR2 SYDVKM. The CDR3: CASSSGQGNYNEQFF. CDR3 sequence (DNA): TGTGCCAGCTCCTCGGGGCAGGGAAATTACAATGAGCAGTTCTTC.

The chain is built from TRBV6-1 and TRBJ1-2; the match to TRBD1 covers 7 bases. Germline CDR1 and CDR2: MNHNS and SASEGT. This CDR3 is built from 14 residues. Trimming at V came to 6 bases and at J to 6 bases, leaving 10 bases not matched to a gene. DNA for the CDR3: TGTGCCAGCAGACTAAGGGGGCAGGAGGATGGCTACACCTTC. Translation gives CASRLRGQEDGYTF.

A few counts support this clonotype. The chain combines TRBV12-3 or TRBV12-4 with TRBJ2-2; no reliable D call. Trimming stripped 2 bases from V and 6 bases from J, with 7 bases between. The CDR3 spans 13 residues. CDR3 residues: CASSLFTAGELFF. The CDR3 DNA is TGTGCCAGCAGTTTATTTACGGCCGGGGAGCTGTTTTTT.

The chain has TRBV10-3 and TRBJ2-1; D ambiguous. With 3 bases removed from V and 4 bases from J, the gap between germline ends came to 4 bases. Germline-derived CDR1 and CDR2 are ENHRY and SYGVKD. The CDR3 covers 12 residues. For the CDR3, the DNA is TGTGCCATCAGTGAACCGTACAATGAGCAGTTCTTC. Protein: CAISEPYNEQFF.

This clonotype turned up a few times. The chain couples TRBV7-2 to TRBJ2-3; D remains unclear. The length of the CDR3 is 11 residues. The germline V gene encodes CDR1 SGHTA and CDR2 FQGNSA. V was trimmed by 7 bases and J by 9 bases, leaving 11 bases between them. CDR3 coding DNA: TGTGCCAGCACCTGGCCCAGGACGCAGTATTTT. Translation: CASTWPRTQYF.

This clonotype was observed many times. The chain has TRBV7-2 and TRBJ1-2; no clear D gene. The CDR3 sequence is 16 residues long. CDR1 and CDR2 (germline): SGHTA, FQGNSA. Between the trimmed V and J ends, which lost 0 bases and 4 bases, there was a span of 15 bases. CDR3 loop: CASSLASRVKGYGYTF. The CDR3 DNA reads TGTGCCAGCAGCTTAGCGTCAAGGGTGAAAGGCTATGGCTACACCTTC.

This clonotype was recorded a few times. The chain has TRBV7-9 and TRBJ2-1; no reliable D call. The germline V gene has CDR1 SEHNR and CDR2 FQNEAQ (reference sequence). V was pared by 3 bases and J by 6 bases, with 9 bases between. The length of the CDR3 is 13 residues. Written as DNA, the CDR3 is TGTGCCAGCAGCTTCTCTAGTATCAATGAGCAGTTCTTC. Translation gives CASSFSSINEQFF. Together with reference TRBV7-9 and TRBJ2-1, the CDR3 gives the full variable domain: DTGVSQNPRHKITKRGQNVTFRCDPISEHNRLYWYRQTLGQGPEFLTYFQNEAQLEKSRLLSDRFSAERPKGSFSTLEIQRTEQGDSAMYLCASSFSSINEQFFGPGTRLTVL.

This clonotype was found a few times. The chain is built from TRBV29-1 and TRBJ1-1; the D gene is possibly TRBD1 (5 bases). Trimming stripped 4 bases from V and 6 bases from J, with 15 bases between. This CDR3 is built from 13 residues. Germline values: CDR1 SQVTM, CDR2 ANQGSEA. CDR3 protein: CSVGDLRGAEAFF. For the CDR3, the DNA is TGCAGCGTTGGGGACCTGAGAGGGGCTGAAGCTTTCTTT.

This clonotype was observed at least ten times. The rearrangement joins TRBV6-1 to TRBJ2-2; TRBD1 matches 7 bases. CDR3 size: 13 residues. Germline CDR1 reads MNHNS; CDR2 reads SASEGT. J gave up 1 base and V 10 bases, and 3 bases lay outside the gene matches. As DNA, the CDR3 is TGTGCCATCCGACAGGGGAACACCGGGGAGCTGTTTTTT. It encodes CAIRQGNTGELFF.

V is TRBV5-1 and J is TRBJ2-1, with 10 positions matching TRBD2. This CDR3 has 17 residues. Looked up from germline, CDR1 is SGHRS and CDR2 is YFSETQ. The J segment lost 8 bases and the V segment lost 3 bases, leaving 14 bases of the junction unmatched. The CDR3 reads CASSSPRAGGPYDEQFF. CDR3 nucleotides: TGCGCCAGCAGCTCACCCAGAGCGGGAGGGCCTTATGATGAGCAGTTCTTC.

This clonotype was picked up a small number of times. The chain has TRBV5-6 and TRBJ2-1, with 9 positions matching TRBD1. Trimming cost V 5 bases and J 0 bases; bases outside gene matches: 9. The germline CDR1 and CDR2 sequences are SGHDT and YYEEEE. The CDR3 has 17 residues. CDR3 nucleotide sequence: TGTGCCAGCAGGGAGACCGGGACAGGGAACTCCTACAATGAGCAGTTCTTC. It encodes CASRETGTGNSYNEQFF.

Notes on this clonotype: At one boundary the junction diverges from the germline segment, which might be a read error. V usage is TRBV4-2 and J usage is TRBJ2-1, with 7 nucleotides matching TRBD1. Germline V gene lookup returns CDR1 LGHNA and CDR2 YNFKEQ. The CDR3 length is 14 residues. As DNA, the CDR3 is TGTGCCAGCAGCCTTCTAAGACAGGGCGGAGAGCAGATCTTC. Residues: CASSLLRQGGEQIF.

The V call is TRBV7-2, the J call TRBJ1-5; D is unclear. The V end lost 2 bases, the J end lost 5 bases, and 7 bases lay between the germline ends. CDR3 length: 13 amino acids. Germline assignment: CDR1 SGHTA and CDR2 FQGNSA. The CDR3: CASSLKIHQPQHF. CDR3 bases: TGTGCCAGCAGCTTAAAGATCCATCAGCCCCAGCATTTT.

This clonotype appeared a few times. This CDR3 reads CASSQTPSTGTEAFF. The CDR3 nucleotides are TGCGCCAGCAGCCAAACTCCATCGACGGGGACTGAAGCTTTCTTT. The genes are TRBV4-1 and TRBJ1-1; the D is unclear. CDR3 length: 15 amino acids. Trimming took off 2 bases at V and 5 bases at J, with 15 bases between the two ends. The germline gives CDR1 MGHRA, CDR2 YSYEKL.

This clonotype turned up a few times. The chain employs TRBV12-3 or TRBV12-4 and TRBJ1-2; no definite D call. Trimming took 6 bases from V and 4 from J, leaving 15 bases between them. The CDR3 runs 14 residues. The CDR3 DNA sequence: TGTGCCAGCAGCCCTGCTCATCTGGGCTATGGCTACACCTTC. Translated, it gives CASSPAHLGYGYTF.

This clonotype appeared a few times. V is TRBV3-1 and J is TRBJ2-7; D unclear. The V end lost 0 bases, the J end lost 2 bases, and 11 bases lay between the germline ends. This CDR3 contains 15 residues. Germline values: CDR1 LGHDT, CDR2 YNNKEL (reference sequence). The CDR3 loop reads CASSQDRQFTYEQYF. CDR3 in DNA: TGTGCCAGCAGCCAAGATCGTCAGTTCACCTACGAGCAGTACTTC.

At least ten counts were recorded for this clonotype. The chain uses TRBV7-9 and TRBJ2-7; 11 bases line up with TRBD2. Losses at the gene ends were 5 bases for V and 3 bases for J; bases not matched to a gene: 3. The CDR3 length is 14 residues. In germline, CDR1 is SEHNR, CDR2 FQNEAQ (reference sequence). CDR3 in amino acids: CASSQGLADYEQYF. CDR3 sequence (DNA): TGTGCCAGCAGCCAGGGACTAGCGGACTACGAGCAGTACTTC.

In this sample, this clonotype turned up a few times. The genes are TRBV11-2 and TRBJ1-2; maybe TRBD1 (5 bases). This CDR3 spans 13 amino acids. With 7 bases removed from V and 8 bases from J, the gap between germline ends came to 17 bases. Per the germline V gene, CDR1 is SGHAT and CDR2 is FQNNGV. The CDR3 region is CASTPDSGGGYTF. For the CDR3, the DNA is TGTGCCAGCACCCCCGACTCGGGGGGGGGCTACACCTTC.

J is TRBJ2-7 and V is TRBV20-1, with unresolved D. The ends were cut back, 5 bases at V and 7 bases at J, with 9 bases in the middle. This CDR3 has 10 amino acids. Germline V gene sequence: CDR1 DFQATT, CDR2 SNEGSKA (reference sequence). The CDR3 reads CSAGPLEQYF. The DNA of the CDR3 is TGCAGTGCTGGGCCTTTAGAGCAGTACTTC.

This clonotype was seen more than once but under ten times. This sequence joins TRBV28 and TRBJ2-5, with 9 bases fitting TRBD2. CDR1 and CDR2 from the germline V gene are MDHEN and SYDVKM. The CDR3 loop spans 14 amino acids. Trimming cost V 6 bases and J 4 bases; bases outside gene matches: 6. The CDR3, as DNA: TGTGCCAGCAGGGTGACTAGCGGTCCAGAGACCCAGTACTTC. This encodes CASRVTSGPETQYF. The full variable domain, with the rest looked up from reference TRBV28 and TRBJ2-5, is DVKVTQSSRYLVKRTGEKVFLECVQDMDHENMFWYRQDPGLGLRLIYFSYDVKMKEKGDIPEGYSVSREKKERFSLILESASTNQTSMYLCASRVTSGPETQYFGPGTRLLVL.